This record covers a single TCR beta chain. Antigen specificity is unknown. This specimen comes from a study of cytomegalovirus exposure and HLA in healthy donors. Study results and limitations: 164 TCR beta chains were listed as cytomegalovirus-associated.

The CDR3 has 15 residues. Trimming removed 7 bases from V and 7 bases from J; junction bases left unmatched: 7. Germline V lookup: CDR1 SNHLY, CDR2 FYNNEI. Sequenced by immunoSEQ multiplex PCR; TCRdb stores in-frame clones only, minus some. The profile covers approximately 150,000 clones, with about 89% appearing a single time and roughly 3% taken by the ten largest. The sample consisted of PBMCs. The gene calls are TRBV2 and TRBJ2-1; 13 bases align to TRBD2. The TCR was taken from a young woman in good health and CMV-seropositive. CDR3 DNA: TGTGCCAGCATTTCTCCGGGACTAGCGGGGAATGAGCAGTTCTTC. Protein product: CASISPGLAGNEQFF.